These T cell receptor beta chains were read from a single sample in a study of neoadjuvant nivolumab and ipilimumab in lung cancer. Sequencing used immunoSEQ multiplex PCR; TCRdb keeps in-frame clones, though not all of them. The sample comprises approximately 15,000 clones, about two thirds of which are singletons, and about 23% rests with the top ten. The sample was peripheral blood, taken after neoadjuvant nivolumab, alone or with ipilimumab, at or shortly before surgery. These receptors originate from an adult with non-small cell lung cancer. CDR3s include the opening cysteine and the closing phenylalanine or tryptophan. D genes are given only for firm matches. Clone size is given for some rows only: seen once, a few or many times, or a class if the clone is expanded.

D,size,V,J,CDR3,DNA
TRBD1,NA,TRBV29-1,TRBJ1-1,CSVADRGNTEAFF,TGCAGCGTTGCGGACAGGGGAAACACTGAAGCTTTCTTT
NA,NA,TRBV30,TRBJ2-7,CAWTRLGYEQYF,TGTGCCTGGACTAGACTGGGCTACGAGCAGTACTTC
NA,NA,TRBV11-2,TRBJ1-1,CASSPRAGVNTEAFF,TGTGCCAGCAGCCCCCGGGCAGGGGTGAACACTGAAGCTTTCTTT
TRBD1,NA,TRBV18,TRBJ2-7,CASSASWTGENEQYF,TGTGCCAGCTCCGCGAGCTGGACAGGGGAAAACGAGCAGTACTTC
NA,NA,TRBV6-5,TRBJ2-3,CASRQGGSDTQYF,TGTGCCAGCAGGCAGGGTGGGTCAGATACGCAGTATTTT
NA,few,TRBV29-1,TRBJ1-1,CSVGGGKDTEAFF,TGCAGCGTGGGAGGGGGTAAGGACACTGAAGCTTTCTTT
NA,NA,TRBV7-9,TRBJ2-6,CASSLGGQGERPGANVLTF,TGTGCCAGCAGCTTGGGGGGCCAAGGGGAGAGGCCTGGGGCCAACGTCCTGACTTTC
TRBD2,NA,TRBV7-2,TRBJ2-1,CASSLELAGGLDNEQFF,TGTGCCAGCAGCTTAGAACTAGCGGGAGGGTTAGACAATGAGCAGTTCTTC
TRBD1,NA,TRBV5-1,TRBJ1-1,CASSPQGESEAFF,TGCGCCAGCAGCCCACAGGGGGAGTCTGAAGCTTTCTTT
NA,NA,TRBV6-5,TRBJ2-7,CASSYSWTSGDEQYF,TGTGCCAGCAGTTACTCCTGGACCTCCGGAGACGAGCAGTACTTC
NA,NA,TRBV11-2,TRBJ2-1,CASRSTGLSYNEQFF,TGTGCCAGCAGATCCACAGGTCTCTCCTACAATGAGCAGTTCTTC
NA,NA,TRBV11-2,TRBJ2-1,CASSLVRFGNEQFF,TGTGCCAGCAGCTTAGTTCGGTTTGGCAATGAGCAGTTCTTC
NA,NA,TRBV5-1,TRBJ2-5,CASSIQETQYF,TGCGCCAGCAGTATCCAAGAGACCCAGTACTTC
NA,NA,TRBV18,TRBJ1-3,CASSPRSEEHSGNTIYF,TGTGCCAGCTCACCACGGTCAGAAGAGCACTCTGGAAACACCATATATTTT
TRBD1,NA,TRBV5-1,TRBJ2-2,CASSSGTDGTGELFF,TGCGCCAGCAGCTCCGGGACAGACGGCACCGGGGAGCTGTTTTTT
NA,few,TRBV7-2,TRBJ1-1,CASSRYVMNTEAFF,TGTGCCAGCAGCCGGTATGTGATGAACACTGAAGCTTTCTTT
NA,NA,TRBV11-2,TRBJ2-3,CASSLGAGRDTQYF,TGTGCCAGCAGCTTAGGGGCAGGGCGAGATACGCAGTATTTT
NA,few,TRBV2,TRBJ1-5,CASSGSGGSQPQHF,TGTGCCAGCAGTGGCTCAGGTGGTAGTCAGCCCCAGCATTTT
NA,few,TRBV7-3,TRBJ2-1,CASSLMSRAGNEQFF,TGTGCCAGCAGCTTAATGTCCCGGGCGGGCAATGAGCAGTTCTTC
NA,few,TRBV7-6,TRBJ2-7,CASTDFREEQYF,TGTGCCAGCACGGATTTCCGGGAGGAGCAGTACTTC
NA,NA,TRBV7-9,TRBJ1-1,CASSPIPGNTEAFF,TGTGCCAGCAGTCCAATTCCAGGGAACACTGAAGCTTTCTTT
NA,NA,TRBV5-1,TRBJ1-2,CASSLVPGVYGYTF,TGCGCCAGCAGCTTGGTCCCGGGGGTCTATGGCTACACCTTC
NA,NA,TRBV5-4,TRBJ1-5,CASSLEGLREPQHF,TGTGCCAGCAGCTTGGAAGGATTGAGGGAGCCCCAGCATTTT
NA,NA,TRBV2,TRBJ2-5,CASTGTITETQYF,TGTGCCAGCACCGGGACGATCACCGAGACCCAGTACTTC
NA,NA,TRBV29-1,TRBJ2-2,CSVAPVQNTGELFF,TGCAGCGTTGCCCCGGTTCAAAACACCGGGGAGCTGTTTTTT
NA,NA,TRBV18,TRBJ2-7,CASSPTGTTSAEQYF,TGTGCCAGCTCACCGACCGGGACCACTTCTGCCGAGCAGTACTTC